Reported below is one T cell receptor beta chain. As yet, its antigen is unknown. This specimen comes from a study of T cell responses to AZD1222 COVID-19 vaccine. Findings and caveats of the study: Nearly half of spike-specific TCRs reportedly go after variant regions that carry no mutations. Researchers report vaccine-associated CD4 TCRs spanning spike, with dominance at 160-218 and 743-854. At baseline, just a handful of AZD1222 recipients tested seropositive.

Clones were sequenced by immunoSEQ multiplex PCR, and TCRdb holds only the in-frame ones, with some missing. The profile shows 86,000 or so clones, approximately 90% of them singletons. V was trimmed by 3 bases and J by 14 bases, leaving 15 bases between them. The CDR3 extends over 12 amino acids. CDR1 and CDR2 from the germline V gene are MNHNS and SASEGT. The V call is TRBV6-1, the J call TRBJ2-3; D not resolved. The sequence was obtained from an adult in good health. The sequencing used peripheral blood, collected on day 0 of AZD1222 vaccination. CDR3 region: CASSDRSAGPYF. The CDR3 bases are TGTGCCAGCAGTGACAGGTCGGCTGGTCCGTATTTT.